The sequence of this TCR beta chain was determined in a study of shared clonotypes between healthy human individuals. Clones were sequenced by immunoSEQ multiplex PCR, and TCRdb holds only the in-frame ones, with some missing. The top ten clones hold under 0.65% of a sample with about 1 million clones, approximately 80% of them seen once. The CDR3 totals 15 residues. Trimming left V 3 bases short and J 0 bases short, with 11 bases between. The V gene's germline CDR1 is SGHRS and CDR2 YFSETQ. The V and J genes are TRBV5-1 and TRBJ2-3; no definite D call. The clonotype originates from a young man in good health. Some clones in this sample may be carry-over from other donors' samples. Sequences were obtained from memory CD4+ T cells from PBMCs. Specified subset: CD45RA-negative fraction. DNA of the CDR3: TGCGCCAGCAGCTCCCTGTCCCCTAGCACAGATACGCAGTATTTT. This encodes CASSSLSPSTDTQYF.